This T cell receptor beta chain was documented in a study of a mutant IDH1 vaccine in newly diagnosed glioma. Time point reported: week 23, last vaccination. The study gave 300 ug of mutant IDH1 20-mer peptide per vaccine dose, with topical imiquimod. A word on this clone: Its antigen is not identified. The germline gene is not matched at one end of the junction; a read error may be the cause.

The CDR3 extends over 18 amino acids. Germline values: CDR1 MGHDK, CDR2 SYGVNS. The table came from immunoSEQ multiplex PCR; TCRdb's copy has only in-frame clones and leaves some out. The sample consists of some 26,000 clones, around 80% of them appearing once. The chain is built from TRBV25-1 and TRBJ1-1; the match to TRBD1 covers 9 bases. This TCR was sampled from a woman aged 25 to 45 with glioma. The source was PBMCs, collected from a glioma patient whose treatment included an IDH1 peptide vaccine. The CDR3 DNA reads as TGTGCCAGCAGTCCCGCCCCGGGACAGGGAGGGCTGAAGACTGAAGCTTTCTTT. Residues: CASSPAPGQGGLKTEAFF. The whole variable domain, remainder taken from reference TRBV25-1 and TRBJ1-1, is EADIYQTPRYLVIGTGKKITLECSQTMGHDKMYWYQQDPGMELHLIHYSYGVNSTEKGDLSSESTVSRIRTEHFPLTLESARPSHTSQYLCASSPAPGQGGLKTEAFFGQGTRLTVV.